This entry is about one T cell receptor beta chain. Antigen: not known. V lost 6 bases and J lost 2; bases outside the gene matches: 10. Germline V lookup: CDR1 ENHRY, CDR2 SYGVKD. This CDR3 contains 17 residues. The record originates from a study of identical twins. Template switching introduced a universal primer site, and the cDNA bore unique molecular identifiers. TCRdb passed the 5' RACE reads through MiXCR, listing each CDR3 protein once. The sample yields 500,000 to 600,000 distinct CDR3 sequences, around 20% seen once. General study findings and limits: Invariant cells of the MAIT and iNKT types might have partly distorted the zero-insertion analyses.

These data were likewise used in another study, on T cells expressing NK-cell markers. From that study: It was sorted CD3+CD56-NKG2C+, CD3+CD56+NKG2C- and CD3+CD56+NKG2C+ T cells that provided the TCR beta repertoires. An anti-gamma-delta TCR antibody was added in several experiments. It restricted sorting to alpha-beta TCR-expressing T cells.

The source of this sequence is a woman younger than 35 in good health. The gene calls are TRBV10-3 and TRBJ2-1; 10 bases are a match to TRBD2. The sample taken for sequencing was CD4+ T cells sorted from blood. The CDR3 spells CAISDRTSGGTYNEQFF. For the CDR3, the DNA is TGTGCCATCAGCGACCGGACTAGCGGAGGGACCTACAATGAGCAGTTCTTC.